This TCR beta chain was retrieved from a study of T cell repertoires in cytomegalovirus infection (dated by TCRdb to the late 2010s). With regard to the full study: The peptide stimulations were aimed at well-studied HLA-B-restricted epitopes as well as recently identified HLA-C-restricted CMV epitopes, whose presentation resists viral immunomodulation. Donor HLA type was relevant to the analysis, because carriage of CMV infection together with the matching HLA type was indicated by public TCR beta signatures. Study-wide conclusions, independent of this receptor: In both this cohort and an independent cohort of under 450 donors, the cumulative frequency of public TCR beta family members distinguished carriers of CMV infection plus the relevant HLA type. The ex vivo response was dominated by HLA-C-restricted CMV-specific TCR beta clonotypes, and the single most frequent clonotype in two of eight donors was supplied by these HLA-C-restricted clonotypes.

There are a few counts of this clonotype. Its binding antigen is unknown. Base qualities were left out, and no much larger clone turns up one base away. Including cysteine and phenylalanine, the CDR3 has 15 amino acids. Of all the DNA, just the CDR3 is kept, 45 bases in frame from base 1. Relative to germline, V is 5 bases shorter and J is 8 bases shorter, with 21 bases between their ends. TCRdb lists the instrument as Illumina HiSeq 1500. The public reads were reanalyzed by TCRdb: fastp trimming at Q25, MiXCR alignment, in-frame beta chains only. A single entry per CDR3 protein holds the most common genes and DNA from its merged rows. This sample is represented by approximately 340,000 distinct CDR3 sequences; 25% to 30% of them were singletons. Clones ranked in the top ten supply around 18% of the sample. This sample's treatment or condition label indicates: in vitro stimulation with specific CMV peptide epitopes to enrich CMV-specific T cells.

This clonotype originated in a human donor in good health (CMV status not recorded). Some clones in this sample may be carry-over from other donors' samples. Rearrangement joined TRBV12-3 or TRBV12-4 to TRBJ1-2; the D gene is perhaps TRBD1, from 5 matching bases. The sequencing here drew on cultured PBMCs, taken from culture after CMV antigen stimulation. The nucleotide sequence reads TGTGCCAGCAGTCAACCGGGACCCAAAAGAGGGGGCTACACCTTC. It translates as CASSQPGPKRGGYTF.